Presented here are 15 T cell receptor beta chains from one specimen sequenced in a study of T cells in Graves' hyperthyroidism and ophthalmopathy. RNA transcripts served as the template for amplifying TCR beta CDR3 regions. HTBI primers drove first-round RT-PCR of the TCR CDR3. TCRdb redid the calling of the multiplex PCR reads with MiXCR, one entry per CDR3 protein. The table lists hundreds of thousands of distinct CDR3 sequences, 11% to 15% of them singletons, with about 10% in the top ten. Input material: blood. The receptors derive from a woman between 18 and 30 years old with Graves' hyperthyroidism.

This clonotype was counted at least ten times. V usage is TRBV3-1 and J usage is TRBJ2-7; D is unclear. Trimming took 1 base from V and 3 from J, leaving 7 bases between them. Germline-derived CDR1 and CDR2 are LGHDT and YNNKEL (reference sequence). The CDR3 sequence is 13 residues long. The CDR3 DNA is TGTGCCAGCAGCCAAGGTTCGATCTACGAGCAGTACTTC. Translating gives CASSQGSIYEQYF.

This chain uses TRBV7-9 with TRBJ2-7, with unresolved D. CDR1 is SEHNR, CDR2 FQNEAQ, per germline (reference sequence). The germline V and J ends were trimmed by 6 bases and 3 bases, with 18 bases remaining between them. The CDR3 totals 15 residues. The DNA of the CDR3 is TGTGCCAGCAGTTCCCTAAGGGTTCGGAGCTACGAGCAGTACTTC. Translated, it gives CASSSLRVRSYEQYF. The variable domain in full, with the rest retrieved from reference TRBV7-9 and TRBJ2-7, is DTGVSQNPRHKITKRGQNVTFRCDPISEHNRLYWYRQTLGQGPEFLTYFQNEAQLEKSRLLSDRFSAERPKGSFSTLEIQRTEQGDSAMYLCASSSLRVRSYEQYFGPGTRLTVT.

V gene TRBV5-4 combines with J gene TRBJ2-3, with D perhaps TRBD2 (6 bases). Germline V gives CDR1 SGHNT, CDR2 YYREEE (reference sequence). The CDR3 runs 15 residues. Trimming pared 1 base from V and 4 bases from J, leaving 13 bases between. DNA of the CDR3: TGTGCCAGCAGCTTGCCCGGTCCGGGGGCAGATACGCAGTATTTT. It is translated as CASSLPGPGADTQYF.

This clonotype was observed at least ten times. V usage is TRBV18 and J usage is TRBJ1-4; weak D call: TRBD1 (5 bases). Trimming removed 6 bases at V and 8 bases at J, with 13 bases between. The CDR3 is 13 residues long. Germline V gene sequence: CDR1 KGHSH, CDR2 LQKENI. CDR3 region: CASSRVEGEKLFF. In DNA form, the CDR3 reads TGTGCCAGCTCCAGGGTCGAGGGCGAAAAACTGTTTTTT.

This clonotype came up a few times. The chain recombines TRBV28 with TRBJ1-5; TRBD1 is a possible D gene (5 bases). This CDR3 has 15 residues. Trimming took off 9 bases at V and 4 bases at J, with 19 bases between the two ends. Germline assignment: CDR1 MDHEN and CDR2 SYDVKM. CDR3 bases: TGTGCCAGTCATTTAGAGGGGAGAGCTAATCAGCCCCAGCATTTT. It is translated as CASHLEGRANQPQHF.

The chain is built from TRBV10-3 and TRBJ2-3; maybe TRBD1 (6 bases). The CDR3 loop spans 15 amino acids. The V end lost 6 bases, the J end lost 2 bases, and 15 bases lay between the germline ends. Germline CDR1 is ENHRY and CDR2 is SYGVKD. CDR3 DNA sequence: TGTGCCATCAGCCATGCAGGGGTACTCACAGATACGCAGTATTTT. Its translation is CAISHAGVLTDTQYF.

The chain carries TRBV20-1 and TRBJ1-3; D remains ambiguous. Trimming removed 0 bases from V and 4 bases from J, with 7 bases in between. The CDR3 extends over 13 amino acids. CDR1 and CDR2 (germline): DFQATT, SNEGSKA (reference sequence). CDR3 sequence: CSARETGGNTIYF. The DNA for the CDR3 is TGCAGTGCTAGAGAGACCGGCGGAAACACCATATATTTT.

CDR3 sequence reads: CASSRPTGGNTIYF. DNA of the CDR3: TGTGCCAGCAGCCGACCGACAGGAGGAAACACCATATATTTT. The rearrangement uses TRBV14 and TRBJ1-3, with D perhaps matching TRBD1 (6 bases). CDR3 length: 14 amino acids. V was trimmed by 4 bases and J by 4 bases, leaving 11 bases between them. Germline values: CDR1 SGHDN, CDR2 FVKESK. The variable domain in full, completed from reference TRBV14 and TRBJ1-3, reads EAGVTQFPSHSVIEKGQTVTLRCDPISGHDNLYWYRRVMGKEIKFLLHFVKESKQDESGMPNNRFLAERTGGTYSTLKVQPAELEDSGVYFCASSRPTGGNTIYFGEGSWLTVV.

The rearrangement uses TRBV20-1 and TRBJ1-1; no clear D gene. The germline V gene encodes CDR1 DFQATT and CDR2 SNEGSKA (reference sequence). Trimming left V 3 bases short and J 0 bases short, with 8 bases between. The CDR3 has 13 amino acids. This CDR3 is CSARPRLNTEAFF. CDR3 DNA: TGCAGTGCTAGGCCCCGGCTGAACACTGAAGCTTTCTTT.

This clonotype was counted between two and nine times. V usage is TRBV6-6 and J usage is TRBJ2-1; possibly TRBD1 for D (6 bases). The V gene lost 2 bases and the J gene lost 9 bases, with 14 bases spanning the gap. The CDR3 is 14 amino acids. Germline values: CDR1 MNHNY, CDR2 SVGAGI (reference sequence). The DNA of the CDR3 is TGTGCCAGCAGTTACCACGAAGACAGGTCTGAGCAGTTCTTC. It specifies CASSYHEDRSEQFF.

This clonotype was seen a few times. The V and J genes are TRBV7-3 and TRBJ2-1; 11 bases line up with TRBD2. CDR1 is SGHTA and CDR2 is FQGTGA in the germline V gene. The CDR3 is made up of 15 amino acids. After removal of 4 bases from V and 7 bases from J, the junction contained 6 bases not matched to a gene. The CDR3 DNA is TGTGCCAGCAGCTCGACTAGCGGGATCGGGAATGAGCAGTTCTTC. This translates into CASSSTSGIGNEQFF.

This clonotype showed up many times. The genes are TRBV30 and TRBJ2-6, with 7 bases identical to TRBD1. This CDR3 comprises 13 residues. Germline CDR1 reads GTSNPN; CDR2 reads SVGIG (reference sequence). V dropped 6 bases and J dropped 2; count of bases not matched to a gene: 1. DNA for the CDR3: TGTGCCTGTGACAGGGCTGGGGCCAACGTCCTGACTTTC. As protein: CACDRAGANVLTF.

This clonotype was counted at least ten times. CDR3 sequence: CAWDRVREFYDTEAFF. For the CDR3, the DNA is TGTGCCTGGGACAGGGTCCGGGAGTTTTACGACACTGAAGCTTTCTTT. V usage is TRBV30 and J usage is TRBJ1-1; 7 nucleotides line up with TRBD1. Germline V gene sequence: CDR1 GTSNPN, CDR2 SVGIG (reference sequence). Trimming cost V 5 bases and J 3 bases; bases outside gene matches: 15. The CDR3 extends over 16 amino acids.

This clonotype was observed many times. The chain recombines TRBV19 with TRBJ1-1; a weak D match, TRBD1 (5 bases). In germline, CDR1 is LNHDA, CDR2 SQIVND (reference sequence). The V end was cut by 1 base, the J end by 7 bases, with 13 bases between. The CDR3 has 14 residues. CDR3 bases: TGTGCCAGTAGTATAGCCCCGGGGCATAGTGAAGCTTTCTTT. Translating gives CASSIAPGHSEAFF.

This clonotype was seen at least ten times. DNA for the CDR3: TGTGCCATCAGTGCGAGCCCCGGACAGGACACTGAAGCTTTCTTT. Its translation is CAISASPGQDTEAFF. The chain joins TRBV10-3 to TRBJ1-1, with TRBD1 matching 7 bases. Trimming took 4 bases from V and 3 from J; bases not matched to a gene: 8. Germline CDR1 ENHRY, CDR2 SYGVKD. This CDR3 comprises 15 residues.